These 9 T cell receptor beta chains were all obtained from the same sample, sequenced in a study of T cell responses to AZD1222 COVID-19 vaccine. Data came from immunoSEQ multiplex PCR; TCRdb stores just in-frame clones and leaves some out. The sample includes 85,000 to 110,000 clones, approximately 89% of them seen just once. This specimen consisted of peripheral blood, obtained on day 0 of AZD1222 vaccination. The receptors here all came from an adult in good health.

The rearrangement links TRBV24-1 to TRBJ1-2; 9 bases are shared with TRBD1. The CDR3 contains 16 residues. From germline, CDR1 is KGHDR and CDR2 SFDVKD. V lost 3 bases to trimming and J lost 4 bases; unmatched junction nucleotides: 8. The CDR3 coding sequence is TGTGCCACCAGTGATCCGAATGCGGACAGGGGCTATGGCTACACCTTC. Protein product: CATSDPNADRGYGYTF.

The CDR3 here is CASSIQETQYF. The CDR3 DNA is TGTGCCAGTAGTATCCAAGAGACCCAGTACTTC. The chain carries TRBV19 and TRBJ2-5; D call uncertain. The germline gives CDR1 LNHDA, CDR2 SQIVND (reference sequence). The CDR3 extends over 11 amino acids. Deletions cut 3 bases from V and 1 base from J, with 0 bases between.

This clone has a single count. The V and J genes are TRBV7-2 and TRBJ2-4, with D possibly being TRBD1 (6 bases). V was clipped by 5 bases and J by 2 bases, with 16 bases between them. Germline V gene data show CDR1 as SGHTA and CDR2 as FQGNSA. The CDR3 extends over 16 amino acids. In nucleotides, the CDR3 is TGTGCCAGCAGCGCACAGGGCGGATCAACCAAAAACATTCAGTACTTC. Its translation is CASSAQGGSTKNIQYF.

The chain is built from TRBV6-5 and TRBJ1-6; 9 bases are shared with TRBD1. Germline V gives CDR1 MNHEY, CDR2 SVGAGI. J lost 9 bases, V lost 1 base, and 4 bases had no gene match. CDR3 length: 15 residues. The CDR3 loop is CASSYFGTGRSPLHF. The CDR3 nucleotides are TGTGCCAGCAGTTACTTCGGGACAGGGCGTTCACCCCTCCACTTT.

This chain joins TRBV25-1 and TRBJ2-1, with a possible D match to TRBD2 (7 bases). The CDR3 extends over 13 amino acids. The V end lost 10 bases, the J end lost 7 bases, and 17 bases lay between the germline ends. Germline lookup yields CDR1 MGHDK and CDR2 SYGVNS. The CDR3 DNA is TGTGCCACCTCTCCGGGGGGCGTAAATGAGCAGTTCTTC. Encoded protein: CATSPGGVNEQFF.

The CDR3: CASSYDSSGANVLTF. As DNA, the CDR3 is TGTGCCAGCAGTTACGACAGCTCTGGGGCCAACGTCCTGACTTTC. The chain combines TRBV6-6 with TRBJ2-6; D may be TRBD1 (5 bases). Germline V gives CDR1 MNHNY, CDR2 SVGAGI (reference sequence). V dropped 2 bases and J dropped 0 bases, with 5 bases sitting between them. The CDR3 contains 15 residues.

The rearrangement joins TRBV23-1 to TRBJ1-5, with no clear D. TRBV23-1 is sorted into the ORF group, with uncertain function. The length of the CDR3 is 13 residues. Trimming removed 4 bases from V and 6 bases from J, with 10 bases in between. The CDR3: CASSRGIRQPQHF. As DNA, the CDR3 is TGCGCCAGCAGTCGAGGGATACGTCAGCCCCAGCATTTT.

This clone was seen more than once but under ten times. This chain links TRBV7-9 with TRBJ2-7; TRBD1 agrees at 9 bases. Looked up from germline, CDR1 is SEHNR and CDR2 is FQNEAQ (reference sequence). This CDR3 is built from 13 residues. The V segment lost 4 bases and the J segment 11 bases; nucleotides outside the gene matches: 9. CDR3 nucleotide sequence: TGTGCCAGCAGCTCCCAGGACAGGGGAATGAAGTACTTC. Protein sequence: CASSSQDRGMKYF.

This clone was observed once. The chain carries TRBV3-1 (or the pseudogene TRBV3-2) and TRBJ2-1; D is possibly TRBD2 (5 bases). V lost 1 base to trimming and J lost 9 bases, with 10 bases between them. CDR1 is LGHDT and CDR2 is YNNKEL in the germline V gene (reference sequence). The CDR3 is made up of 13 amino acids. CDR3 protein: CASSQGSGSEQFF. The CDR3 bases are TGTGCCAGCAGCCAAGGAAGCGGCAGTGAGCAGTTCTTC.